This T cell receptor (beta chain) was sequenced for a study of cytomegalovirus exposure and HLA in healthy donors. This clone has more than one count but fewer than ten. This table comes from immunoSEQ multiplex PCR, and its TCRdb copy is limited to in-frame clones, with some not included. The sample records about 360,000 clones, roughly 89% being singletons. The CDR3 contains 13 residues. The germline CDR1 and CDR2 sequences are LGHNA and YNFKEQ. With 1 base removed from V and 4 bases from J, the gap between germline ends came to 5 bases. This receptor was identified in a woman aged 18-35 years in good health and CMV-seronegative. The sequencing input was PBMCs. The chain recombines TRBV4-2 with TRBJ1-5; no firm D call. CDR3 sequence (DNA): TGTGCCAGCAGCCAAGGGCTGAATCAGCCCCAGCATTTT. Translated: CASSQGLNQPQHF.